This record concerns one T cell receptor beta chain sequence. Its antigen remains unknown. This sample is part of a study of T-cell memory formation after mild COVID-19. As for the study in general: Clusters of TCRs were largely donor specific.

5'RACE primed from the constant segment yielded TCR alpha and TCR beta cDNA libraries bearing sample barcodes and UMIs. Via MiXCR, TCRdb re-called the 5' RACE reads, giving one row per CDR3 protein. The sample consists of 450,000 to 650,000 distinct CDR3 sequences, approximately 20% of them appearing once. Study conclusions and caveats: Cross-reactive memory apparently joined, as some responding clones appeared in pre-infection memory. From day 15 to 85, contracting clones were balanced between CD4 and CD8, whereas later expanders leaned toward CD4+.

The V and J ends lost 4 bases and 5 bases, in that order; junction bases with no gene match: 10. The CDR3 consists of 15 residues. The germline V gene has CDR1 MNHEY and CDR2 SVGAGI. The rearrangement uses TRBV6-5 and TRBJ2-5; 7 nucleotides line up with TRBD1. The sequenced sample consisted of PBMCs or a T cell subset sorted from them (not recorded which). The clonotype comes from an adult woman who had mild COVID-19 (a few samples of this study predate the infection). Cell type and time point are not known. The CDR3 loop is CASSSYGQDGETQYF. CDR3 DNA: TGTGCCAGCAGTTCTTACGGACAGGACGGGGAGACCCAGTACTTC.